This T cell receptor (beta chain) came from a study of OX40 agonist ivuxolimab in advanced cancers. The germline V gene encodes CDR1 MDHEN and CDR2 SYDVKM. CDR3 length equals 13 residues. V lost 3 bases and J lost 5; bases outside the gene matches: 3. TCRdb's copy holds only in-frame clones and misses some; the assay was immunoSEQ multiplex PCR. The sample yields 50,000 or so clones, roughly 90% seen once. Sequencing was performed on CD4+ or CD8+ T cells sorted from blood, taken in a trial of the OX40 agonist ivuxolimab. The TCR sequence derives from an adult with an advanced solid tumor such as melanoma, head and neck, liver or kidney cancer. The rearrangement links TRBV28 to TRBJ1-2; TRBD1 aligns across 7 bases. This chain's CDR3 is CASSLDRIYGYTF. The CDR3 bases are TGTGCCAGCAGTTTGGACAGGATATATGGCTACACCTTC.